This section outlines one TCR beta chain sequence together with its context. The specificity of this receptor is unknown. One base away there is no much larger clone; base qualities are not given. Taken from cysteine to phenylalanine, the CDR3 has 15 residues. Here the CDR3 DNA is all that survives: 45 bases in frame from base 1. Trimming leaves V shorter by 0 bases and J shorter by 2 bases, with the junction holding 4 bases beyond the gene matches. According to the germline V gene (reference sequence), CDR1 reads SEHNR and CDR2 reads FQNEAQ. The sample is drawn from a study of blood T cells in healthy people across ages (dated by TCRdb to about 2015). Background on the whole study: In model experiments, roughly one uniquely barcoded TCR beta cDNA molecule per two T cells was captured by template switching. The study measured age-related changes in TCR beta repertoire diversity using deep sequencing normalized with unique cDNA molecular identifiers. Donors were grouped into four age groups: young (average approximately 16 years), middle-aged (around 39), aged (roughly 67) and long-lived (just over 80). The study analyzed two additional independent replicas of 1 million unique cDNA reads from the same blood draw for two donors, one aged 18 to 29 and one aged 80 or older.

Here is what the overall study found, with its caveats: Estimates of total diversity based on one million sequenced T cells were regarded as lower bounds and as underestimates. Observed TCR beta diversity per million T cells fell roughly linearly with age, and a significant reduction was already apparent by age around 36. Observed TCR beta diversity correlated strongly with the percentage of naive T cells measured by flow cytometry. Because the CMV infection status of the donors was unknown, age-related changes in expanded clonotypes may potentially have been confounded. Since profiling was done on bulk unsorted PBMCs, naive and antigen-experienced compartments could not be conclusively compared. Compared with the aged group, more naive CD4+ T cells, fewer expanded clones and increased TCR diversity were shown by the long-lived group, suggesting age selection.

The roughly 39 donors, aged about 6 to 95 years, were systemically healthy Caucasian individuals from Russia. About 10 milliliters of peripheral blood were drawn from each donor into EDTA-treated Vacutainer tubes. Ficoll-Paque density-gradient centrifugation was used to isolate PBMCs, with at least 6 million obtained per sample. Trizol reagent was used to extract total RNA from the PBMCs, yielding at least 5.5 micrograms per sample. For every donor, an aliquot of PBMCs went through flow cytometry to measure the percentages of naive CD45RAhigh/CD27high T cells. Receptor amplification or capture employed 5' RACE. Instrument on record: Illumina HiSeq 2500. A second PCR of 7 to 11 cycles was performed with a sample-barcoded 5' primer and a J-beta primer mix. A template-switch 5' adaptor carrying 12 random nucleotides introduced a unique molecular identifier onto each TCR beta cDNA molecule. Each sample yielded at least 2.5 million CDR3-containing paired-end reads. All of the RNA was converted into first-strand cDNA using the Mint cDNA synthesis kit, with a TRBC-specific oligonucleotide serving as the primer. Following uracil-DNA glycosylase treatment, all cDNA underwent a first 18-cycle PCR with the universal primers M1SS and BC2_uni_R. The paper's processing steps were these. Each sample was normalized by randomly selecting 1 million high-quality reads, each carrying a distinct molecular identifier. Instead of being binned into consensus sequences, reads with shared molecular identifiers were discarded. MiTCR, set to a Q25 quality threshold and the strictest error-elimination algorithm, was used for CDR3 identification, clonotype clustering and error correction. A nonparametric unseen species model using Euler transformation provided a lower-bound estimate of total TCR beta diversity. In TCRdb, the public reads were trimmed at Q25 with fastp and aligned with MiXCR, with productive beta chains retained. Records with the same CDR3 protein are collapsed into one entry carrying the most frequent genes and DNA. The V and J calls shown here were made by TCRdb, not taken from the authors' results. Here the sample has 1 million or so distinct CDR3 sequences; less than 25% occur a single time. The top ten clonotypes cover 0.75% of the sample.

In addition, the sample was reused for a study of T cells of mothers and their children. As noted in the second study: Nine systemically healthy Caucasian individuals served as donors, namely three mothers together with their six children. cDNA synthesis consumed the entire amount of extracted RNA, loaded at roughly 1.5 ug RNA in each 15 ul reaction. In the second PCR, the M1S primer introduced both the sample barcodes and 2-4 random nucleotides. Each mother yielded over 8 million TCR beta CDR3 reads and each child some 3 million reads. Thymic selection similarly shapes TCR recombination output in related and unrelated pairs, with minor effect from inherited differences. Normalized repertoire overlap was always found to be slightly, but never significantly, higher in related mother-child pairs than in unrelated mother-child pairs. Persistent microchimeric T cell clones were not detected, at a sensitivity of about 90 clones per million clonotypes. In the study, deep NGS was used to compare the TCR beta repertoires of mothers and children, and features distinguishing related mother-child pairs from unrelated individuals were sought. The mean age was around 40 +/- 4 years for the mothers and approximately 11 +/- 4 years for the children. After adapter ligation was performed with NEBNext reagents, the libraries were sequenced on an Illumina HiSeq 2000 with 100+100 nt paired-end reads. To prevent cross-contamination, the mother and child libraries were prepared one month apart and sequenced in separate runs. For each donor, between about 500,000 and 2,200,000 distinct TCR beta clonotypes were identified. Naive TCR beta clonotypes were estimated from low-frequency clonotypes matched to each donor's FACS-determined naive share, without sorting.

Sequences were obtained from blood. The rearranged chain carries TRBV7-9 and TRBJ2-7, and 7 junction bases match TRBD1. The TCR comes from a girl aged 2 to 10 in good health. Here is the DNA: TGTGCCAGCAGCTTAGCGGACAGGCCTACCTACGAGCAGTACTTC. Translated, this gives CASSLADRPTYEQYF.